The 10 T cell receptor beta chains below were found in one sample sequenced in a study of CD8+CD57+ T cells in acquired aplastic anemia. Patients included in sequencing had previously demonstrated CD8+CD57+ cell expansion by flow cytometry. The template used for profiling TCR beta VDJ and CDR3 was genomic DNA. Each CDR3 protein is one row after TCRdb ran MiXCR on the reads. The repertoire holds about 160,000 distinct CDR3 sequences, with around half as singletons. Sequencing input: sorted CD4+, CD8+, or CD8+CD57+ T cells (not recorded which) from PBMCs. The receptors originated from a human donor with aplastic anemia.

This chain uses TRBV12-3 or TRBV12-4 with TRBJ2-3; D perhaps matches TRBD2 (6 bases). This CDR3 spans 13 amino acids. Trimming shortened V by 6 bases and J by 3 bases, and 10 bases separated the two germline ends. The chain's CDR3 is CASSLGTTDTQYF. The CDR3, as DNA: TGTGCCAGCAGCCTCGGGACTACAGATACGCAGTATTTT.

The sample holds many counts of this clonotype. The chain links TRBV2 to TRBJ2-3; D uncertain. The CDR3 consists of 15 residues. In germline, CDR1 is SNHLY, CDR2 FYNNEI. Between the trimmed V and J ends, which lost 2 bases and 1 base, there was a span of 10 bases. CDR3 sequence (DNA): TGTGCCAGCAGTGAAATGGGTATTGGCACAGATACGCAGTATTTT. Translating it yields CASSEMGIGTDTQYF.

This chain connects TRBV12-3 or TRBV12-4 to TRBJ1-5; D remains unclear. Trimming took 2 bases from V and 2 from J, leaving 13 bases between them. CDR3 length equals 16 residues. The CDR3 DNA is TGTGCCAGCAGTTTATCGGTCAGCTGGGGCAATCAGCCCCAGCATTTT. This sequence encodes CASSLSVSWGNQPQHF.

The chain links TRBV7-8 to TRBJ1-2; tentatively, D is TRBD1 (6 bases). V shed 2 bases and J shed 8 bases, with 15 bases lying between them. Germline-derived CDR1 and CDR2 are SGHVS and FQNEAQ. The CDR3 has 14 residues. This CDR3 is CASSLIRGGEGYTF. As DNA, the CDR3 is TGTGCCAGCAGCTTAATCAGGGGCGGAGAGGGCTACACCTTC.

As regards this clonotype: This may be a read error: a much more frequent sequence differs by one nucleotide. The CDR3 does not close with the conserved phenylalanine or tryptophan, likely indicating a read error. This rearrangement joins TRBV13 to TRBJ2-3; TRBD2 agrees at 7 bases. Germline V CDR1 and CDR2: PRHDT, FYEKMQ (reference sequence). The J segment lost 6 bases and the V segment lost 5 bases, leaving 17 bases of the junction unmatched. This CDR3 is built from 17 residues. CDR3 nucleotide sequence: TGTGCCAGCAGCGGCGAGGGAGCGGGATCCTCCACGGATACGCAGTATTCT. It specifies CASSGEGAGSSTDTQYS.

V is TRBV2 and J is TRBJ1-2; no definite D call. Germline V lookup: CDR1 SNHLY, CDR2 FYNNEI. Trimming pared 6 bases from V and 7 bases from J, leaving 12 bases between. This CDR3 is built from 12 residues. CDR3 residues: CASRMPPGGYTF. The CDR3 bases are TGTGCCAGCAGGATGCCGCCGGGTGGCTACACCTTC. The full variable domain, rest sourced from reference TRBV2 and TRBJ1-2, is EPEVTQTPSHQVTQMGQEVILRCVPISNHLYFYWYRQILGQKVEFLVSFYNNEISEKSEIFDDQFSVERPDGSNFTLKIRSTKLEDSAMYFCASRMPPGGYTFGSGTRLTVV.

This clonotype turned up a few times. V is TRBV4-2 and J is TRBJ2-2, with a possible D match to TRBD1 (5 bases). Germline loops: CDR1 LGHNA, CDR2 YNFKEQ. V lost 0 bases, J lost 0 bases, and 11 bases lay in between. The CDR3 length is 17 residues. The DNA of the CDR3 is TGTGCCAGCAGCCAAGAGCCAACAGGTTCGAACACCGGGGAGCTGTTTTTT. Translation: CASSQEPTGSNTGELFF.

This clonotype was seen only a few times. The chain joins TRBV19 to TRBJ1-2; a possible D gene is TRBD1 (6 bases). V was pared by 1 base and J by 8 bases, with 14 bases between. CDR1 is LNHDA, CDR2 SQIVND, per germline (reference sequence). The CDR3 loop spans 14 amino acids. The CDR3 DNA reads TGTGCCAGTAGTATAGGGTCAGGGGCGAGGGGCTACACCTTC. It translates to CASSIGSGARGYTF.

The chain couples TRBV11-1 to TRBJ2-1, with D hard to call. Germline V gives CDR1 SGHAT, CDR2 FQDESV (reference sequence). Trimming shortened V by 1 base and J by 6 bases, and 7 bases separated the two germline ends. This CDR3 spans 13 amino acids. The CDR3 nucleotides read TGTGCCAGCAGCTTAGGGGGTACCAATGAGCAGTTCTTC. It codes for CASSLGGTNEQFF. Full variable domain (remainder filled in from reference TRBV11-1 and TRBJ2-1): EAEVAQSPRYKITEKSQAVAFWCDPISGHATLYWYRQILGQGPELLVQFQDESVVDDSQLPKDRFSAERLKGVDSTLKIQPAELGDSAMYLCASSLGGTNEQFFGPGTRLTVL.

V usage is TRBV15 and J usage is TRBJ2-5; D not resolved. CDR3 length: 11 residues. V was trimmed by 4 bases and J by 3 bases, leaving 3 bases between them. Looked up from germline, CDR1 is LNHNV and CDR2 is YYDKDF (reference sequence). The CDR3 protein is CATSKEETQYF. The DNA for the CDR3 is TGTGCCACCAGCAAAGAAGAGACCCAGTACTTC.